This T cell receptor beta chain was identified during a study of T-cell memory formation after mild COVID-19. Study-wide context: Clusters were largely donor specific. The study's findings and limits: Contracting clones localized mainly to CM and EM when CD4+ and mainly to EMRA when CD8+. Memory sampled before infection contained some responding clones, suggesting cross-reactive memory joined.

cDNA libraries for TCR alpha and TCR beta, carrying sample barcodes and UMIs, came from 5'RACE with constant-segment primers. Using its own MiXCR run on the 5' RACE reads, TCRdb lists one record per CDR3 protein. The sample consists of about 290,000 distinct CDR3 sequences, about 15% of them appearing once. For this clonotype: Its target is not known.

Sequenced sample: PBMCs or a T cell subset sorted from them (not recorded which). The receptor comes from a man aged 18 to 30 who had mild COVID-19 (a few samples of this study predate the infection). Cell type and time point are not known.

CDR3 sequence (DNA): TGTGCCAGCAGCTCGGAGGGGAGGGGCTATGGCTACACCTTC. Protein sequence: CASSSEGRGYGYTF. The chain couples TRBV7-2 to TRBJ1-2; D is perhaps TRBD1 (5 bases). This CDR3 is 14 amino acids long. V lost 4 bases and J lost 4, with 13 bases in between. Germline CDR1 and CDR2: SGHTA and FQGNSA.